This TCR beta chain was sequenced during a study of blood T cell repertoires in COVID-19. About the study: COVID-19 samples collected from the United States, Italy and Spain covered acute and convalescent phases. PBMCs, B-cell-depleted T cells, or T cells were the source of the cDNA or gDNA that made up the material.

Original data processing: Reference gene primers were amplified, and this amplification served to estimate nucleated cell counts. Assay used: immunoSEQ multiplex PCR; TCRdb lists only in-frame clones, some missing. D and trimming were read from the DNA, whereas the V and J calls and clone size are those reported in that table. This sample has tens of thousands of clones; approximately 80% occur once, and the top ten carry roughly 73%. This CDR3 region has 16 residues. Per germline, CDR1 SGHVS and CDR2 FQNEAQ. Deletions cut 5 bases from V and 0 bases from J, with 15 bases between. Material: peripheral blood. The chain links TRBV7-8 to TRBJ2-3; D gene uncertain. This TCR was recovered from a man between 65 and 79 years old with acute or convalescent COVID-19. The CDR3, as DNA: TGTGCCAGCAGCACCTACGGAATGAGGAGCACAGATACGCAGTATTTT. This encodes CASSTYGMRSTDTQYF.